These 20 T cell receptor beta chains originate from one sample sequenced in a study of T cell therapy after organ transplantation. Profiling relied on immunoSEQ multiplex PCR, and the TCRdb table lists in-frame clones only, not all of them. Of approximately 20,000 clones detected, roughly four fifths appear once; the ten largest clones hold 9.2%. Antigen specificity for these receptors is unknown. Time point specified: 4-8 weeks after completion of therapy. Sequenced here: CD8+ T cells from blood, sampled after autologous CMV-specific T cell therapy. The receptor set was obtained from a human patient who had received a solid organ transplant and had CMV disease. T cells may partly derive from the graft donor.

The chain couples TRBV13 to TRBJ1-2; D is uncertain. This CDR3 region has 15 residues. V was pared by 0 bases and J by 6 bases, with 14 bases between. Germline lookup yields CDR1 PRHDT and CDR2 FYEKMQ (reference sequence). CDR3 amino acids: CASSLGHIPPDGYTF. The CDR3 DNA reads TGTGCCAGCAGCTTAGGCCATATCCCTCCCGATGGCTACACCTTC.

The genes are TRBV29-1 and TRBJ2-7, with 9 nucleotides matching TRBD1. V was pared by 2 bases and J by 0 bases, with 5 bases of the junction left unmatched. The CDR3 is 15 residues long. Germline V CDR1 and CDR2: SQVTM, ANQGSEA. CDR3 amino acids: CSVESGQGNSYEQYF. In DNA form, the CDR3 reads TGCAGCGTTGAATCGGGACAGGGAAACTCCTACGAGCAGTACTTC.

The CDR3 DNA follows: TGTGCCAGCAGTTTAAAGGTGGAGAGGATTAATGAAAAACTGTTTTTT. Translating it yields CASSLKVERINEKLFF. V gene TRBV27 combines with J gene TRBJ1-4; no clear D. Trimming cost V 2 bases and J 4 bases, with 14 bases left between them. There are 16 residues in the CDR3. Germline loops: CDR1 MNHEY, CDR2 SMNVEV (reference sequence).

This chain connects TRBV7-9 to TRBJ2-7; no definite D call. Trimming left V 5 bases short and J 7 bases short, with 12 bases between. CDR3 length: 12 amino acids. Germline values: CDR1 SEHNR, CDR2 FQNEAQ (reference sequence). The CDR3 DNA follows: TGTGCCAGCAGCATAGGGCCCTGGGAGCAGTACTTC. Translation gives CASSIGPWEQYF.

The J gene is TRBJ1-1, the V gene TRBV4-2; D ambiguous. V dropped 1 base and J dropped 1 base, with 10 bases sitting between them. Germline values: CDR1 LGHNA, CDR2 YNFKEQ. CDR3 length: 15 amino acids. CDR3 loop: CASSQVQRSNTEAFF. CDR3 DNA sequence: TGTGCCAGCAGCCAAGTTCAACGCTCGAACACTGAAGCTTTCTTT.

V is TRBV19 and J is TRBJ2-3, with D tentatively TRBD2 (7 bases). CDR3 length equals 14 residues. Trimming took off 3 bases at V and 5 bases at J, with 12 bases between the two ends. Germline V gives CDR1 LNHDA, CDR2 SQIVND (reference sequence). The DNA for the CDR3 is TGTGCCAGTAGTATTCGGGGAGGGGGAGATACGCAGTATTTT. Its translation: CASSIRGGGDTQYF. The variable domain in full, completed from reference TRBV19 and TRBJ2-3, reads DGGITQSPKYLFRKEGQNVTLSCEQNLNHDAMYWYRQDPGQGLRLIYYSQIVNDFQKGDIAEGYSVSREKKESFPLTVTSAQKNPTAFYLCASSIRGGGDTQYFGPGTRLTVL.

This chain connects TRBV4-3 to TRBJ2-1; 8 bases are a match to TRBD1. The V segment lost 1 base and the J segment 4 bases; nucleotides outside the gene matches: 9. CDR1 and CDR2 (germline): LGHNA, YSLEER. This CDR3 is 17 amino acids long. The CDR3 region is CASSQVLTGGQYNEQFF. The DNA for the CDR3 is TGCGCCAGCAGCCAAGTCCTTACAGGGGGTCAGTACAATGAGCAGTTCTTC.

The CDR3 region has the DNA TGTGCCAGCAGTGACTCGTTGAGCACAGATACGCAGTATTTT. Translated, it gives CASSDSLSTDTQYF. This rearrangement joins TRBV6-4 to TRBJ2-3; D uncertain. Germline loops: CDR1 MRHNA, CDR2 SNTAGT. Trimming cost V 0 bases and J 0 bases, with 4 bases left between them. The CDR3 spans 14 residues.

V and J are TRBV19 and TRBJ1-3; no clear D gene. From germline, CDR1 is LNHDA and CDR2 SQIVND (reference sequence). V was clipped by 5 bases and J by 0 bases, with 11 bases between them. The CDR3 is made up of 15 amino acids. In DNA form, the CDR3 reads TGTGCCAGTAGTCCGGGATATAACTCTGGAAACACCATATATTTT. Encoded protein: CASSPGYNSGNTIYF. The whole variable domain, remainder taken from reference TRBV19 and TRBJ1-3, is DGGITQSPKYLFRKEGQNVTLSCEQNLNHDAMYWYRQDPGQGLRLIYYSQIVNDFQKGDIAEGYSVSREKKESFPLTVTSAQKNPTAFYLCASSPGYNSGNTIYFGEGSWLTVV.

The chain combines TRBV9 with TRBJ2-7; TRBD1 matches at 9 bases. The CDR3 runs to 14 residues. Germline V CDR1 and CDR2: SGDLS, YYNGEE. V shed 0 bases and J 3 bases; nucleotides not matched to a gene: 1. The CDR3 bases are TGTGCCAGCAGCGTAGCGGGACAGGGCTACGAGCAGTACTTC. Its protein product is CASSVAGQGYEQYF.

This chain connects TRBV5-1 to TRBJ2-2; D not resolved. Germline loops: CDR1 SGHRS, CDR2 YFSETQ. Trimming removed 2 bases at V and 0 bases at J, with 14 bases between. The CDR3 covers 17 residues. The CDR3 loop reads CASSFWDNQANTGELFF. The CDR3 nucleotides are TGCGCCAGCAGCTTTTGGGATAACCAGGCGAACACCGGGGAGCTGTTTTTT.

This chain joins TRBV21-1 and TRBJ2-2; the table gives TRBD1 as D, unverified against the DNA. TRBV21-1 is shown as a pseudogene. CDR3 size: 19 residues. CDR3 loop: CASSPKLNAAQGNTGELFF. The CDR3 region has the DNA TGTGCCAGCAGCCCAAAACTTAATGCGGCACAGGGGAACACCGGGGAGCTGTTTTTT.

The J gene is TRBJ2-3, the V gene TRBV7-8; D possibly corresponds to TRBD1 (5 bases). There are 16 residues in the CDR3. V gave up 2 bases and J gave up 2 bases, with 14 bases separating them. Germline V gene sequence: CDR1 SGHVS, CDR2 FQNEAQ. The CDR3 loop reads CASSLSQGRDTDTQYF. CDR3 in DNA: TGTGCCAGCAGCTTATCCCAGGGCAGGGACACAGATACGCAGTATTTT.

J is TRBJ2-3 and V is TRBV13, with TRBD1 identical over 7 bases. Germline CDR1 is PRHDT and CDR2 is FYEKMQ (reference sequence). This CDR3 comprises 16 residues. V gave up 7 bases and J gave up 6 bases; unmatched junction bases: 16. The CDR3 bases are TGTGCCAGCACCCTCGGAGCTGACAGGGTAAGGGATACGCAGTATTTT. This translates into CASTLGADRVRDTQYF.

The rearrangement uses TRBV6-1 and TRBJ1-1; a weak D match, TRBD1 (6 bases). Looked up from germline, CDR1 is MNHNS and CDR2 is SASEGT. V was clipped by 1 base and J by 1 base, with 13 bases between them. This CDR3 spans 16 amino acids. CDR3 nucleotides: TGTGCCAGCAGTGAAGGGGCAGGGGTCGCGAACACTGAAGCTTTCTTT. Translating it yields CASSEGAGVANTEAFF.

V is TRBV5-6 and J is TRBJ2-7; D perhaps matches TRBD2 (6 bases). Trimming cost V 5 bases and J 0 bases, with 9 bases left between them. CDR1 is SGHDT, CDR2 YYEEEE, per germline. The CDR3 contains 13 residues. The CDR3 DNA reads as TGTGCCAGCAGAGGACTAAGCTCCTACGAGCAGTACTTC. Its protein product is CASRGLSSYEQYF. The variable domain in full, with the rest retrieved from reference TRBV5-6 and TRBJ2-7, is DAGVTQSPTHLIKTRGQQVTLRCSPKSGHDTVSWYQQALGQGPQFIFQYYEEEERQRGNFPDRFSGHQFPNYSSELNVNALLLGDSALYLCASRGLSSYEQYFGPGTRLTVT.

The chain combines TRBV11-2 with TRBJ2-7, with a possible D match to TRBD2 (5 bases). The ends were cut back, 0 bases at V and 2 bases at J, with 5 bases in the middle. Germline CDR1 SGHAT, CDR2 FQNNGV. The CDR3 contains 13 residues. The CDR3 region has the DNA TGTGCCAGCAGCTTAGACGGGACCTACGAGCAGTACTTC. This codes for CASSLDGTYEQYF.

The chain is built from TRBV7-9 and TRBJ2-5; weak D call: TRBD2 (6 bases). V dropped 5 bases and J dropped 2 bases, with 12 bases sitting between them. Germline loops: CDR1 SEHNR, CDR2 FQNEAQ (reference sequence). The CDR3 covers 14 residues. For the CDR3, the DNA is TGTGCCAGCAGCCCCAGTGGAGGGCAAGAGACCCAGTACTTC. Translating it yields CASSPSGGQETQYF.

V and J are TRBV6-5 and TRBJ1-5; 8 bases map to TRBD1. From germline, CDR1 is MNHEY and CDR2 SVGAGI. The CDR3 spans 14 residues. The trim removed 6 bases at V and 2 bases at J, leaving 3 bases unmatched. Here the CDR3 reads CASSRGQGNQPQHF. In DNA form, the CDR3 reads TGTGCCAGCAGCCGGGGACAGGGCAATCAGCCCCAGCATTTT.

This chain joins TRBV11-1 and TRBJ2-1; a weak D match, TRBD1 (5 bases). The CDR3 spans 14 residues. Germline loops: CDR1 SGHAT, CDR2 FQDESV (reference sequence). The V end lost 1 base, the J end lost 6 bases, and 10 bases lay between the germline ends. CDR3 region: CASSLEYQGNEQFF. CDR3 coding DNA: TGTGCCAGCAGCTTAGAGTACCAGGGCAATGAGCAGTTCTTC.